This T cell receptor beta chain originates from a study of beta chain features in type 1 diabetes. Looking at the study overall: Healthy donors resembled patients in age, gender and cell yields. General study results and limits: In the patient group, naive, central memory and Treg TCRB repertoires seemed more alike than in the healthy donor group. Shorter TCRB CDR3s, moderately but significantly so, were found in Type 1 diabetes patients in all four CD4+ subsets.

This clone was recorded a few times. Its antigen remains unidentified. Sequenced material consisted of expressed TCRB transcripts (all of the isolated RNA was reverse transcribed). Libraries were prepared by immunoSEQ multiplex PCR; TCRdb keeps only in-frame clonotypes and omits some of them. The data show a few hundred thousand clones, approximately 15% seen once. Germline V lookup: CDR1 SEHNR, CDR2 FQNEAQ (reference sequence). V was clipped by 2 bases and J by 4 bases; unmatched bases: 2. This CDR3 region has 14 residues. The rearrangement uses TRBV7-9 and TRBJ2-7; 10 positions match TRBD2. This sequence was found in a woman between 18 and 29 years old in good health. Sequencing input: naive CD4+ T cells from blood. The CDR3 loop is CASSLPSGSYEQYF. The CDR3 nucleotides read TGTGCCAGCAGCTTACCTAGCGGGAGTTACGAGCAGTACTTC.